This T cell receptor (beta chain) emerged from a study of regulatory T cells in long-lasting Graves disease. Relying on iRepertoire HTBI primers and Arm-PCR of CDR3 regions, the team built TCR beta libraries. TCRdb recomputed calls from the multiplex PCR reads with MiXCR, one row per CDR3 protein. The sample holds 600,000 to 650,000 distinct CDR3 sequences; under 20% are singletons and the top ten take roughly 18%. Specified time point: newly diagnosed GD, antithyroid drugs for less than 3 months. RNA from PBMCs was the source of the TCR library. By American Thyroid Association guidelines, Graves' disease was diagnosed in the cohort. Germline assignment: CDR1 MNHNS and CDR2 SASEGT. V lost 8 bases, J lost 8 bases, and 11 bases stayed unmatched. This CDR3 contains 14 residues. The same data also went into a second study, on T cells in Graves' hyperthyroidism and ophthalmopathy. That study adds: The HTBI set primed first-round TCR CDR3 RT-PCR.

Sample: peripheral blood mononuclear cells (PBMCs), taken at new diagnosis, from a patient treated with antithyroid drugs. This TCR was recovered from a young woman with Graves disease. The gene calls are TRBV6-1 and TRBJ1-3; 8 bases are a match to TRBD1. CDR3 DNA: TGTGCCAGCCTAATTGGGACAGGAGCTGACACCATATATTTT. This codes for CASLIGTGADTIYF.